This TCR beta chain was observed in a study of blood T cell repertoires in COVID-19. V lost 3 bases, J lost 1 base, and 6 bases lay in between. CDR3 size: 13 residues. Germline CDR1 MNHEY, CDR2 SMNVEV (reference sequence). Using immunoSEQ multiplex PCR, the repertoire was profiled, and TCRdb retains in-frame clones only, with some absent. The sample records roughly 200,000 clones, about 88% being singletons. The specimen sequenced was peripheral blood. The source is a woman aged 40 to 50 who had recovered from COVID-19. The chain couples TRBV27 to TRBJ1-1; D is undetermined. CDR3 in amino acids: CASSLRANTEAFF. CDR3 nucleotide sequence: TGTGCCAGCAGTTTGAGAGCGAACACTGAAGCTTTCTTT.